A selection of T cell receptor beta chains follows, all from one sample in a study of T cells in Graves' hyperthyroidism and ophthalmopathy. MiXCR, run by TCRdb on the multiplex PCR reads, gives a single entry per CDR3 protein. The repertoire holds approximately 480,000 distinct CDR3 sequences, more than 20% seen once, with more than 25% in the top ten. The sequenced material came from blood. All receptors derive from a man aged 18 to 30 with Graves' hyperthyroidism. The CDR3 runs from the conserved cysteine through the conserved F or W. Each record gives: J gene, D gene, V gene, clone size, CDR3 protein, CDR3 DNA. A D gene is named only where the DNA matches it firmly. Only some rows state a clone size, as once, few, many or a class for expanded clones.

J: TRBJ2-7; D: NA; V: TRBV9; size: NA; CDR3: CASSVSAGAYEQYF; DNA: TGTGCCAGCAGCGTATCGGCAGGGGCTTACGAGCAGTACTTC
J: TRBJ2-5; D: TRBD1; V: TRBV20-1; size: few; CDR3: CSASSGTGKTQYF; DNA: TGCAGTGCTAGCTCGGGGACAGGGAAGACCCAGTACTTC
J: TRBJ1-1; D: NA; V: TRBV12-3/TRBV12-4; size: NA; CDR3: CASSIIGVNTEAFF; DNA: TGTGCCAGCAGTATAATTGGGGTGAACACTGAAGCTTTCTTT
J: TRBJ1-5; D: NA; V: TRBV6-1; size: many; CDR3: CASSPERAQPQHF; DNA: TGTGCCAGCTCCCCGGAGCGGGCTCAGCCCCAGCATTTT
J: TRBJ2-7; D: TRBD1; V: TRBV20-1; size: NA; CDR3: CSATRTGSYEQYF; DNA: TGCAGTGCTACGCGGACAGGGTCCTACGAGCAGTACTTC
J: TRBJ1-1; D: TRBD1; V: TRBV11-3; size: many; CDR3: CASSFTGGTEAFF; DNA: TGTGCCAGCAGTTTTACAGGGGGGACTGAAGCTTTCTTT
J: TRBJ2-7; D: TRBD1; V: TRBV7-3; size: few; CDR3: CASSFTGDGAYEQYF; DNA: TGTGCCAGCAGCTTTACAGGGGACGGGGCCTACGAGCAGTACTTC
J: TRBJ2-2; D: NA; V: TRBV7-9; size: few; CDR3: CASSPGHLNTGELFF; DNA: TGTGCCAGCAGCCCCGGACATTTGAACACCGGGGAGCTGTTTTTT
J: TRBJ2-5; D: TRBD2; V: TRBV6-2/TRBV6-3; size: NA; CDR3: CASSYGDLPGGTQYF; DNA: TGTGCCAGCAGTTACGGGGACCTCCCGGGAGGGACCCAGTACTTC
J: TRBJ1-1; D: NA; V: TRBV18; size: many; CDR3: CASSPRGADAFF; DNA: TGTGCCAGCTCACCACGGGGGGCTGACGCTTTCTTT
J: TRBJ2-7; D: TRBD2; V: TRBV20-1; size: many; CDR3: CSAGVPGGRRSSYEQYF; DNA: TGCAGTGCGGGTGTACCGGGAGGGCGAAGGAGCTCCTACGAGCAGTACTTC
J: TRBJ1-3; D: NA; V: TRBV6-1; size: NA; CDR3: CASSEYRGSGNTIYF; DNA: TGTGCCAGCAGTGAATATCGGGGATCTGGAAACACCATATATTTT
J: TRBJ2-2; D: TRBD1; V: TRBV24-1; size: many; CDR3: CATSERRTGFDTGELFF; DNA: TGTGCCACCAGTGAACGGAGGACAGGGTTTGACACCGGGGAGCTGTTTTTT
J: TRBJ1-1; D: NA; V: TRBV28; size: many; CDR3: CASNRQEIMNTEAFF; DNA: TGTGCCAGCAACAGGCAGGAAATTATGAACACTGAAGCTTTCTTT
J: TRBJ1-2; D: NA; V: TRBV2; size: few; CDR3: CASSDNLGVGYTF; DNA: TGTGCCAGCAGTGATAATCTGGGCGTTGGCTACACCTTC
J: TRBJ1-1; D: NA; V: TRBV19; size: few; CDR3: CASSIAGTGNTEAFF; DNA: TGTGCCAGTAGTATTGCCGGGACGGGGAACACTGAAGCTTTCTTT
J: TRBJ1-6; D: TRBD1; V: TRBV5-1; size: NA; CDR3: CASTLTGGGSPLHF; DNA: TGCGCCAGCACCCTGACAGGGGGAGGTTCACCCCTCCACTTT
J: TRBJ1-1; D: TRBD1; V: TRBV16; size: many; CDR3: CASSQYRQGSTEAFF; DNA: TGTGCCAGCAGCCAGTACCGACAGGGGAGCACTGAAGCTTTCTTT
J: TRBJ2-7; D: NA; V: TRBV28; size: many; CDR3: CASSSGRGEQYF; DNA: TGTGCCAGCAGTTCAGGACGTGGCGAGCAGTACTTC
J: TRBJ2-6; D: NA; V: TRBV19; size: many; CDR3: CASRQGKGANVLTF; DNA: TGTGCCAGTAGGCAGGGGAAAGGGGCCAACGTCCTGACTTTC
J: TRBJ1-5; D: NA; V: TRBV20-1; size: NA; CDR3: CSALTAFYSNQPQHF; DNA: TGCAGTGCTTTGACAGCTTTTTATAGCAATCAGCCCCAGCATTTT
J: TRBJ1-1; D: NA; V: TRBV28; size: many; CDR3: CASSTTHPNTEAFF; DNA: TGTGCCAGTAGCACTACACACCCGAACACTGAAGCTTTCTTT
J: TRBJ2-7; D: NA; V: TRBV6-5; size: NA; CDR3: CASSLSGIGMVSQYF; DNA: TGTGCCAGCAGCTTATCCGGGATAGGGATGGTGAGTCAGTACTTC
J: TRBJ1-5; D: NA; V: TRBV28; size: few; CDR3: CASSFLRAQEPQHF; DNA: TGTGCCAGCAGTTTCCTTCGGGCCCAGGAGCCCCAGCATTTT
J: TRBJ1-6; D: NA; V: TRBV9; size: NA; CDR3: CASSAESAGNSPLHF; DNA: TGTGCCAGCAGCGCAGAGTCAGCAGGGAATTCACCCCTCCACTTT
J: TRBJ2-7; D: TRBD1; V: TRBV30; size: NA; CDR3: CAWNPGQGGWGEQYF; DNA: TGTGCCTGGAATCCGGGACAGGGAGGCTGGGGAGAGCAGTACTTC
J: TRBJ1-1; D: TRBD1; V: TRBV7-8; size: NA; CDR3: CASSPRQGENTEAFF; DNA: TGTGCCAGCAGCCCCCGGCAGGGGGAGAACACTGAAGCTTTCTTT
J: TRBJ1-1; D: NA; V: TRBV28; size: few; CDR3: CASRPDTNTEAFF; DNA: TGTGCCAGCAGGCCGGACACGAACACTGAAGCTTTCTTT
J: TRBJ1-3; D: NA; V: TRBV28; size: many; CDR3: CASSSDGTSSGNTIYF; DNA: TGTGCCAGCAGTTCAGACGGAACCTCCTCTGGAAACACCATATATTTT
J: TRBJ2-5; D: TRBD2; V: TRBV3-1; size: few; CDR3: CASTSTFGRWTQYF; DNA: TGTGCCAGCACCTCAACGTTCGGGAGGTGGACCCAGTACTTC
J: TRBJ2-1; D: NA; V: TRBV12-3/TRBV12-4; size: NA; CDR3: CASSFWGSEQFF; DNA: TGTGCCAGCAGTTTTTGGGGGAGTGAGCAGTTCTTC
J: TRBJ1-2; D: NA; V: TRBV18; size: NA; CDR3: CASSPNTAVYGYTF; DNA: TGTGCCAGCTCACCGAACACTGCTGTCTATGGCTACACCTTC
J: TRBJ1-2; D: TRBD1; V: TRBV12-3/TRBV12-4; size: many; CDR3: CASSLSGQGRGYTF; DNA: TGTGCCAGCAGTTTAAGTGGACAGGGTCGTGGCTACACCTTC
J: TRBJ1-5; D: TRBD1; V: TRBV28; size: NA; CDR3: CASSLGTGVLLNQPQHF; DNA: TGTGCCAGCAGTTTAGGGACAGGGGTCCTACTCAATCAGCCCCAGCATTTT
J: TRBJ2-2; D: NA; V: TRBV6-2/TRBV6-3; size: NA; CDR3: CASSYSQKNTGELFF; DNA: TGTGCCAGCAGTTATTCACAAAAGAACACCGGGGAGCTGTTTTTT
J: TRBJ2-7; D: NA; V: TRBV28; size: many; CDR3: CASSLPPNPYEQYF; DNA: TGTGCCAGCAGTTTACCCCCTAACCCCTACGAGCAGTACTTC
J: TRBJ1-1; D: NA; V: TRBV6-1; size: many; CDR3: CATRKRGGTEAFF; DNA: TGTGCCACCAGGAAGAGAGGGGGCACTGAAGCTTTCTTT
J: TRBJ2-7; D: NA; V: TRBV4-1; size: NA; CDR3: CASSQDSENEQYF; DNA: TGCGCCAGCAGCCAAGACTCGGAGAACGAGCAGTACTTC
J: TRBJ2-7; D: NA; V: TRBV29-1; size: NA; CDR3: CSVPSMDPYSYEQYF; DNA: TGCAGCGTGCCATCGATGGACCCTTACTCCTACGAGCAGTACTTC
J: TRBJ1-1; D: NA; V: TRBV6-2/TRBV6-3; size: many; CDR3: CASSYASPEAFF; DNA: TGTGCCAGCAGTTACGCTTCCCCTGAAGCTTTCTTT
J: TRBJ2-2; D: NA; V: TRBV5-6; size: NA; CDR3: CASSFPPRATGELFF; DNA: TGTGCCAGCAGCTTTCCTCCCCGGGCCACCGGGGAGCTGTTTTTT
J: TRBJ1-1; D: TRBD1; V: TRBV24-1; size: few; CDR3: CATSDGRTGGRTEAFF; DNA: TGTGCCACCAGTGACGGCAGGACAGGGGGCCGTACTGAAGCTTTCTTT
J: TRBJ2-6; D: NA; V: TRBV5-1; size: few; CDR3: CASSLAGGSGANVLTF; DNA: TGCGCCAGCAGCTTGGCTGGTGGATCTGGGGCCAACGTCCTGACTTTC
J: TRBJ1-1; D: TRBD1; V: TRBV12-3/TRBV12-4; size: NA; CDR3: CASSPSPGQGADTEAFF; DNA: TGTGCCAGCAGTCCCTCTCCGGGACAGGGGGCCGACACTGAAGCTTTCTTT
J: TRBJ1-6; D: NA; V: TRBV7-9; size: NA; CDR3: CASSSTGPESPLHF; DNA: TGTGCCAGCAGCTCAACAGGGCCTGAGTCACCCCTCCACTTT
J: TRBJ2-7; D: TRBD2; V: TRBV19; size: once; CDR3: CASSSGSLNEQYF; DNA: TGTGCCAGTAGTAGCGGGAGTCTCAACGAGCAGTACTTC
J: TRBJ1-5; D: NA; V: TRBV27; size: many; CDR3: CASSLTGGYSNQPQHF; DNA: TGTGCCAGCAGTTTAACCGGTGGCTATAGCAATCAGCCCCAGCATTTT
J: TRBJ2-2; D: TRBD1; V: TRBV27; size: many; CDR3: CASSYDRAGTGELFF; DNA: TGTGCCAGCAGTTACGACAGGGCGGGCACCGGGGAGCTGTTTTTT
J: TRBJ2-7; D: NA; V: TRBV7-9; size: few; CDR3: CASTLKGSPSYEQYF; DNA: TGTGCCAGCACCCTCAAGGGGAGCCCGTCCTACGAGCAGTACTTC
J: TRBJ2-7; D: TRBD2; V: TRBV3-1; size: NA; CDR3: CASSPAGLGAYEQYF; DNA: TGTGCCAGCAGCCCGGCCGGACTAGGAGCCTACGAGCAGTACTTC
J: TRBJ1-5; D: TRBD1; V: TRBV5-1; size: few; CDR3: CASSLTGGPYSNQPQHF; DNA: TGCGCCAGCAGCTTGACAGGGGGCCCCTATAGCAATCAGCCCCAGCATTTT
J: TRBJ1-2; D: NA; V: TRBV4-1; size: NA; CDR3: CASSLTGLDDYGYTF; DNA: TGCGCCAGCAGCCTCACAGGGTTAGATGACTATGGCTACACCTTC